This T cell receptor (beta chain) was retrieved from a study of blood T cells in healthy people across ages. Findings and caveats of the study: When one million T cells were used, diversity estimates were thought to be underestimates. Per million T cells, the diversity of TCR beta decreased roughly linearly as age advanced.

Using a J-beta primer mix together with a sample-barcoded 5' primer, a second PCR was run for roughly 6 to 12 cycles. Template switching added a 12-random-nucleotide identifier to every cDNA molecule. TCRdb reanalysed the 5' RACE reads using MiXCR and keeps one entry per CDR3 protein. The sample consists of roughly 800,000 distinct CDR3 sequences, 55% to 75% of them appearing once. The CDR3 sequence is 13 residues long. Germline V gene data show CDR1 as SGDLS and CDR2 as YYNGEE. Comments on this clonotype: Its antigen is still unknown. At one end, the junction sequence differs from germline, possibly due to a read error.

Each sample yielded at least 5 micrograms of PBMC total RNA. This TCR was sampled from a man aged 30-40 years in good health. Sequencing input: blood. This chain joins TRBV9 and TRBJ2-7, with 7 bases fitting TRBD1. The CDR3 nucleotides are TGTGCCAACAGCGTCTCGACAGGGTCCGAGCAGTACTTC. This codes for CANSVSTGSEQYF.